This is a list of T cell receptor beta chains from one sample in a study of CD8+CD57+ T cells in acquired aplastic anemia. TCRdb used MiXCR to reprocess the reads, holding one entry per CDR3 protein. The sample has some 200,000 distinct CDR3 sequences, less than 75% seen once. The specimen was sorted CD4+, CD8+, or CD8+CD57+ T cells (not recorded which) from PBMCs. All receptors come from a human donor with aplastic anemia. CDR3s include the opening cysteine and the closing phenylalanine or tryptophan. A D gene is named only where the DNA matches it firmly. Clone size is not always given. Where it is, it says once, few, many or a class for expanded clones.

DNA: TGTGCCAGCAGTAAGAGGATTTATAGCAATCAGCCCCAGCATTTT
CDR3: CASSKRIYSNQPQHF
V: TRBV28
size: NA
J: TRBJ1-5
D: NA

DNA: TGTGCCATCAGGGACCGCAGCGGGTCGGTCAATGAGCAGTTCTTC
CDR3: CAIRDRSGSVNEQFF
V: TRBV10-3
size: once
J: TRBJ2-1
D: NA

DNA: TGTGCCAGCAGTGAGTCGGAGACCCAGTACTTC
CDR3: CASSESETQYF
V: TRBV2
size: NA
J: TRBJ2-5
D: NA

DNA: TGTGCCAGCAGCACAGGGACTAGCGGGGCAACCTACGAGCAGTACTTC
CDR3: CASSTGTSGATYEQYF
V: TRBV9
size: NA
J: TRBJ2-7
D: TRBD2

DNA: TGTGCCAGCAGCCAGGGACAGACACAAGAGACCCAGTACTTC
CDR3: CASSQGQTQETQYF
V: TRBV12-3/TRBV12-4
size: once
J: TRBJ2-5
D: TRBD1

DNA: TGTGCCAGCAGCTTAAATAGCGAGCAGTACTTC
CDR3: CASSLNSEQYF
V: TRBV7-8
size: few
J: TRBJ2-7
D: NA

DNA: TGCGCCAGCAGCTTGCCACTAGCGGGAGTAAATGAGCAGTTCTTC
CDR3: CASSLPLAGVNEQFF
V: TRBV5-5
size: NA
J: TRBJ2-1
D: TRBD2

DNA: TGTGCCAGTAGTATACGGGGACAGGTGAAGTATGGCTACACCTTC
CDR3: CASSIRGQVKYGYTF
V: TRBV19
size: NA
J: TRBJ1-2
D: TRBD1

DNA: TGTGCCAGCAGCTGGACCGGGACAGGGCCCTACAATGAGCAGTTCTTC
CDR3: CASSWTGTGPYNEQFF
V: TRBV7-8
size: NA
J: TRBJ2-1
D: TRBD1

DNA: TGCGCCAGCAGCTTACTACAGGGGGACTATGGCTACACCTTC
CDR3: CASSLLQGDYGYTF
V: TRBV5-1
size: NA
J: TRBJ1-2
D: TRBD1

DNA: TGTGCCAGCAGCTTTAATGGGGCTAGCGGGGGGGCCGAAGAGACCCAGTACTTC
CDR3: CASSFNGASGGAEETQYF
V: TRBV11-2
size: many
J: TRBJ2-5
D: TRBD2

DNA: TGTGCCAGTAGTATTTGGAGGGGCGATGAGCAGTTCTTC
CDR3: CASSIWRGDEQFF
V: TRBV19
size: NA
J: TRBJ2-1
D: NA

DNA: TGTGCCAGCAGCTCGGCCGAGCTAGCGGGGTTCGTTCTTCACTTC
CDR3: CASSSAELAGFVLHF
V: TRBV7-2
size: NA
J: TRBJ2-7
D: TRBD2

DNA: TGTGCCATCAGTCCTTTAGGGGGACCCGGGAACACTGAAGCTTTCTTT
CDR3: CAISPLGGPGNTEAFF
V: TRBV10-3
size: few
J: TRBJ1-1
D: NA

DNA: TGTGCCACCAGCGCGAAACAGGGGGCGAACACTGAAGCTTTCTTT
CDR3: CATSAKQGANTEAFF
V: TRBV15
size: once
J: TRBJ1-1
D: TRBD1

DNA: TGTGCCAGCAGCTTATCAAGCGGGATTCGAGAGTTCTTC
CDR3: CASSLSSGIREFF
V: TRBV4-2
size: few
J: TRBJ2-1
D: TRBD2

DNA: TGTGCCAGCAGCGTAGAAGGGGGAGGGGGCACAGATACGCAGTATTTT
CDR3: CASSVEGGGGTDTQYF
V: TRBV9
size: NA
J: TRBJ2-3
D: NA

DNA: TGTGCCAGTAGTATAGCCGACAGCCCTAATGAAAAACTGTTTTTT
CDR3: CASSIADSPNEKLFF
V: TRBV19
size: NA
J: TRBJ1-4
D: NA

DNA: TGCAGTGCTAGAAGGGCAGGGTCCTACGAGCAGTACTTC
CDR3: CSARRAGSYEQYF
V: TRBV20-1
size: NA
J: TRBJ2-7
D: NA

DNA: TGCAGTGCCTCGGCGCATCGGAGCTCCTATAATTCACCCCTCCGCTTT
CDR3: CSASAHRSSYNSPLRF
V: TRBV20-1
size: NA
J: TRBJ1-6
D: NA

DNA: TGTGCCAGCAGCCAGGGACTAGCGGCGAACACCGGGGAGCTGTTTTTT
CDR3: CASSQGLAANTGELFF
V: TRBV7-7
size: NA
J: TRBJ2-2
D: TRBD2

DNA: TGTGCCAGCAGCTTAGCGCGGGTAGTACAGCTACTGGGGCAGTTCTTC
CDR3: CASSLARVVQLLGQFF
V: TRBV7-9
size: NA
J: TRBJ2-1
D: NA

DNA: TGCGCCAGCAGCCAAGACGGGGGGTTGCCCCTCCACTTT
CDR3: CASSQDGGLPLHF
V: TRBV4-1
size: NA
J: TRBJ1-6
D: NA